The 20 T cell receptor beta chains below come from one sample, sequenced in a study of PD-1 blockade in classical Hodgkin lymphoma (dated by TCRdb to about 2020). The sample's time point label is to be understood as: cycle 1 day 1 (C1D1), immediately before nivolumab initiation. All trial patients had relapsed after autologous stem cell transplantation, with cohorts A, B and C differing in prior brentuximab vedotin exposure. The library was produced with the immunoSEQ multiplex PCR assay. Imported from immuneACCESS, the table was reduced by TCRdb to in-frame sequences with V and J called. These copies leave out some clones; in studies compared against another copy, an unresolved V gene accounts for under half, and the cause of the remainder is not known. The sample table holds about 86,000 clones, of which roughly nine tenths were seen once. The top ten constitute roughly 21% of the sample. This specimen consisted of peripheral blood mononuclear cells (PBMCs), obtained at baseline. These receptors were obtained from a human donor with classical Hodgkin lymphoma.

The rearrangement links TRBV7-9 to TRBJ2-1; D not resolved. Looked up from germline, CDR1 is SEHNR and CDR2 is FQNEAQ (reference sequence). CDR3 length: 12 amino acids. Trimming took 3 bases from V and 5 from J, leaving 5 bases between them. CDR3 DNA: TGTGCCAGCAGCTTTACTAACAATGAGCAGTTCTTC. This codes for CASSFTNNEQFF.

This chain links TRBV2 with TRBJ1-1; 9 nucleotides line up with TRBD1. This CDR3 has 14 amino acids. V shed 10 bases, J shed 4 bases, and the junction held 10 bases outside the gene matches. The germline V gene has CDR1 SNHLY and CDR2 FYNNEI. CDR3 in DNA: TGTGCCACCGTAAGTAAGACAGGGGGCACTGAAGCTTTCTTT. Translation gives CATVSKTGGTEAFF.

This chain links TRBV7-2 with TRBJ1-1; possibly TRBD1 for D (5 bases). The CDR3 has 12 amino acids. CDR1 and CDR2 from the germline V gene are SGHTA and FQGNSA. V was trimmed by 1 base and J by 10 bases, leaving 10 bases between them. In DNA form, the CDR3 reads TGTGCCAGCAGCTTAGGGGGGGTCAGAGCTTTCTTT. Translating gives CASSLGGVRAFF.

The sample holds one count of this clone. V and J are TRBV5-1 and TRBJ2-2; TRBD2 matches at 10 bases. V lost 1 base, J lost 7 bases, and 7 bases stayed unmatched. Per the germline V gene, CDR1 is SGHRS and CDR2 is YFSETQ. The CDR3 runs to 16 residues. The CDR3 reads CASSLSSGSGSGELFF. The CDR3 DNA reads TGCGCCAGCAGCTTGTCTAGCGGGAGTGGGAGCGGGGAGCTGTTTTTT.

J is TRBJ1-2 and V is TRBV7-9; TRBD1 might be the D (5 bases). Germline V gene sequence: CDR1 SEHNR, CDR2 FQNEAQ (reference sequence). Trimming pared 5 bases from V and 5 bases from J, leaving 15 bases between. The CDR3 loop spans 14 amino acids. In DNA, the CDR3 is TGTGCCAGCAGCCCCGCGCGGGACTCTTATGGCTACACCTTC. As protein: CASSPARDSYGYTF.

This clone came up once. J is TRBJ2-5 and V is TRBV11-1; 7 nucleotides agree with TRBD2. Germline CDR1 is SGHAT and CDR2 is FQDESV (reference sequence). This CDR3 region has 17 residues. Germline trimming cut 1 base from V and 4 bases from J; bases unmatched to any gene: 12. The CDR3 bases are TGTGCCAGCAGCTTAGGGACTAGTAGTTCCCCCGGAGAGACCCAGTACTTC. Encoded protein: CASSLGTSSSPGETQYF.

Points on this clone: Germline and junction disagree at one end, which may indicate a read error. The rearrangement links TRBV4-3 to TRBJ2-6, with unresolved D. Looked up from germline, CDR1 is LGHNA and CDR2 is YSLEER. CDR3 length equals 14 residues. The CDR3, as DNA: TGCGCCAGCAGCTCCTTTCTAGGACGTCACAAAGTCGGGTTC. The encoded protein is CASSSFLGRHKVGF.

The CDR3 nucleotides read TGTGCCAGTAGTTGGGGATCAGAGACCCAGTACTTC. It specifies CASSWGSETQYF. The chain carries TRBV19 and TRBJ2-5; no reliable D call. Looked up from germline, CDR1 is LNHDA and CDR2 is SQIVND (reference sequence). This CDR3 has 12 amino acids. V lost 5 bases and J 4 bases, leaving 8 bases between the germline ends.

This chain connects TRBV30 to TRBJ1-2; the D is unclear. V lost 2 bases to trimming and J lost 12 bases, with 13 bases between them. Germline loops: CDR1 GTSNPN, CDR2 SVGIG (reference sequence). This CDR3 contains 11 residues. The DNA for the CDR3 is TGTGCCTGGAGTTTACCGGGCCCCCACACCTTC. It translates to CAWSLPGPHTF.

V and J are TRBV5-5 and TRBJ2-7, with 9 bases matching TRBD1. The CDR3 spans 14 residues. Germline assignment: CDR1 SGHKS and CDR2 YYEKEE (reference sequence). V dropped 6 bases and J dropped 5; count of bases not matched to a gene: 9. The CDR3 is CASNQRTGADEQYF. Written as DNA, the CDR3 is TGTGCCAGCAACCAACGGACAGGGGCGGACGAGCAGTACTTC.

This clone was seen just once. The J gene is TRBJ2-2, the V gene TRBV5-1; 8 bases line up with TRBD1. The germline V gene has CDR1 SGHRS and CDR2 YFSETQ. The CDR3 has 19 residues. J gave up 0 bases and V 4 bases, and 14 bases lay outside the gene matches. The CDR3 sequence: CASSGGGTGILPNTGELFF. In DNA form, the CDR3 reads TGCGCCAGCAGCGGAGGAGGGACAGGAATTCTACCGAACACCGGGGAGCTGTTTTTT.

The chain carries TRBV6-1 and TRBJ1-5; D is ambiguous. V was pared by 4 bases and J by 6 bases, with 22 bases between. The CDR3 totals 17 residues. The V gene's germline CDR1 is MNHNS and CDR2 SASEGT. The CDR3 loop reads CASSVRAGSEEGQPQHF. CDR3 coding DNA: TGTGCCAGCAGTGTACGCGCCGGCAGCGAGGAGGGTCAGCCCCAGCATTTT.

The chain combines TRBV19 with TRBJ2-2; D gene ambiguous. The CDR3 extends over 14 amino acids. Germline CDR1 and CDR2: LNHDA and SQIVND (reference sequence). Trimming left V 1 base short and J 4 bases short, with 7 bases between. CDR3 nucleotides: TGTGCCAGTAGTATAGTCGCTATCACCGGGGAGCTGTTTTTT. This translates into CASSIVAITGELFF.

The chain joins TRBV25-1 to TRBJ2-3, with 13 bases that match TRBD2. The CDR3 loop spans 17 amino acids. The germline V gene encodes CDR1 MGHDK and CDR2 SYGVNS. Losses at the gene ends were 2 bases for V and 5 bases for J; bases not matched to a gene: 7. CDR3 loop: CASSEIPLAGGGDTQYF. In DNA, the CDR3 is TGTGCCAGCAGTGAAATCCCACTAGCGGGAGGGGGAGATACGCAGTATTTT.

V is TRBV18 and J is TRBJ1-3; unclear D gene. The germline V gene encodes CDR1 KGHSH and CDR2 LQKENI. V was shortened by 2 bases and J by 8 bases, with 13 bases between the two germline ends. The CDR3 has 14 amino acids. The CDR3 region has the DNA TGTGCCAGCTCACCATCCGGAGGTGGTCACACCATATATTTT. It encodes CASSPSGGGHTIYF.

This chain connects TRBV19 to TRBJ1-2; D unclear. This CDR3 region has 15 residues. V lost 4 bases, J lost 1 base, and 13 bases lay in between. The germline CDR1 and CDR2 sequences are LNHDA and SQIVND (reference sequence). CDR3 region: CASSTLAGINYGYTF. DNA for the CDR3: TGTGCCAGTAGTACCTTGGCGGGGATTAACTATGGCTACACCTTC.

The CDR3: CASSETISGNTIYF. CDR3 DNA: TGTGCCAGCAGTGAGACGATCTCTGGAAACACCATATATTTT. This sequence joins TRBV6-6 and TRBJ1-3, with D unresolved. This CDR3 comprises 14 residues. V was cut by 5 bases and J by 0 bases, with 8 bases left in between. Germline CDR1 is MNHNY and CDR2 is SVGAGI (reference sequence).

DNA of the CDR3: TGCGCCAGCAGCTTGGACGGCGACTCTGGAAACACCATATATTTT. Its protein is CASSLDGDSGNTIYF. The rearrangement uses TRBV5-1 and TRBJ1-3; the D is unclear. CDR1 and CDR2 (germline): SGHRS, YFSETQ. This CDR3 contains 15 residues. Trimming took 0 bases from V and 0 from J, leaving 7 bases between them.

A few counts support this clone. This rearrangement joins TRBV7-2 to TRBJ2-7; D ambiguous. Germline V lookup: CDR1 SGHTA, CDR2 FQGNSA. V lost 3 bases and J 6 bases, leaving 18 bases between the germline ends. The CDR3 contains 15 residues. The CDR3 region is CASSFMAQYQSEQYF. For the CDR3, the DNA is TGTGCCAGCAGCTTTATGGCCCAATACCAAAGCGAGCAGTACTTC.

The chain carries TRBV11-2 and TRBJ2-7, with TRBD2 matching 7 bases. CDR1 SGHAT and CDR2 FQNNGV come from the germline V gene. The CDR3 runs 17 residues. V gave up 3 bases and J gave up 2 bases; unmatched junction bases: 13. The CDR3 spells CASSFFPSGARPYEQYF. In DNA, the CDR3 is TGTGCCAGCAGCTTTTTTCCTAGCGGCGCACGTCCCTACGAGCAGTACTTC.